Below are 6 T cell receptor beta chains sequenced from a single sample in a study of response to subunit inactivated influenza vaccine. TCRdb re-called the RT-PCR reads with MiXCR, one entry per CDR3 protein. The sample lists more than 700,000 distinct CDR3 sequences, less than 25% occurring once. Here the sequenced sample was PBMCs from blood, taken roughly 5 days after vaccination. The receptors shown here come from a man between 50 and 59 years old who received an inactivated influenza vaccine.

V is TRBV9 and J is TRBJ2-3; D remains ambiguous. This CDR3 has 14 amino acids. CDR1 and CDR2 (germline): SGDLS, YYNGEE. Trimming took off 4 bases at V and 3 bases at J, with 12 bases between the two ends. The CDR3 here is CASSFTHATDTQYF. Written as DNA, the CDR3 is TGTGCCAGCAGCTTCACCCACGCGACAGATACGCAGTATTTT.

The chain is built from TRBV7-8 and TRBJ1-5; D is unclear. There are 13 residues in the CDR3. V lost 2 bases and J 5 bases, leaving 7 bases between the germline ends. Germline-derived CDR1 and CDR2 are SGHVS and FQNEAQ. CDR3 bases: TGTGCCAGCAGCTTACTTTGGGATCAGCCCCAGCATTTT. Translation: CASSLLWDQPQHF.

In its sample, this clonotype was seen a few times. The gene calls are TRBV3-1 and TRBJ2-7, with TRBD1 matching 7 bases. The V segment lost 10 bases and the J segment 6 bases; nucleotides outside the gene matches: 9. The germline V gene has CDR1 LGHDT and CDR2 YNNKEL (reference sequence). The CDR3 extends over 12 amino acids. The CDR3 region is CATQTGPGEQYF. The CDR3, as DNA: TGTGCCACCCAGACAGGGCCGGGCGAGCAGTACTTC.

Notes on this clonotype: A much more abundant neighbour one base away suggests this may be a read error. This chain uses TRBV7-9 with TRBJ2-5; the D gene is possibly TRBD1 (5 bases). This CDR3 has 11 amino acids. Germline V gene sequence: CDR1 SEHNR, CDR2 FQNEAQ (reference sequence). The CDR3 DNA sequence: TGTGCCAGCAGCCCTCTTCAGGGTCAGCACTTC. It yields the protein CASSPLQGQHF.

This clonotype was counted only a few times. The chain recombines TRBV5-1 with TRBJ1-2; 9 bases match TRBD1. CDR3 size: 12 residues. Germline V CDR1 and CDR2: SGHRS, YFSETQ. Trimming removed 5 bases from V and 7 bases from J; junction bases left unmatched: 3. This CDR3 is CASSQDRGGYTF. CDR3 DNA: TGCGCCAGCAGTCAGGACAGGGGTGGCTACACCTTC.

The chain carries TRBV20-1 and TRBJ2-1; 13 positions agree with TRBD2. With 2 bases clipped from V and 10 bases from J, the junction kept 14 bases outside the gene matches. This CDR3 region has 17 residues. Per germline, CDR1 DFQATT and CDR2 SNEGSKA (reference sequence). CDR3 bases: TGCAGTGCTAGACCGAGATTCGGGACTAGCGGGATCGAAGAGCAGTTCTTC. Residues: CSARPRFGTSGIEEQFF.